These 28 T cell receptor beta chains originate from one sample sequenced in a study of blood T cell repertoires in COVID-19. Libraries were prepared by immunoSEQ multiplex PCR; TCRdb keeps only in-frame clonotypes and omits some of them. The repertoire holds approximately 150,000 clones, with about nine tenths as singletons. Sample: peripheral blood. These receptors originate from a human donor in a cohort sampled during active COVID-19.

The chain joins TRBV30 to TRBJ1-5; maybe TRBD1 (5 bases). Germline values: CDR1 GTSNPN, CDR2 SVGIG (reference sequence). V was trimmed by 8 bases and J by 4 bases, leaving 18 bases between them. The CDR3 is 14 residues long. The CDR3 is CALALGHGNQPQHF. CDR3 coding DNA: TGTGCCCTCGCATTAGGACATGGGAATCAGCCCCAGCATTTT.

This chain uses TRBV14 with TRBJ1-3; D possibly corresponds to TRBD1 (6 bases). The ends were cut back, 5 bases at V and 1 base at J, with 12 bases in the middle. Germline CDR1 reads SGHDN; CDR2 reads FVKESK. CDR3 length: 15 amino acids. CDR3 sequence: CASSSLTGSGNTIYF. The CDR3 DNA reads as TGTGCCAGCAGCTCGCTTACAGGGTCTGGAAACACCATATATTTT.

The rearrangement links TRBV5-6 to TRBJ1-2; perhaps TRBD1 as D (5 bases). Germline CDR1 reads SGHDT; CDR2 reads YYEEEE. V was pared by 4 bases and J by 4 bases, with 14 bases between. The length of the CDR3 is 14 residues. For the CDR3, the DNA is TGTGCCAGCAGCGTGGGACCCGAGGGCTATGGCTACACCTTC. Residues: CASSVGPEGYGYTF.

This clone was counted once. This chain links TRBV9 with TRBJ1-1, with D perhaps matching TRBD1 (6 bases). V lost 4 bases and J lost 0, with 13 bases in between. This CDR3 comprises 15 residues. CDR1 is SGDLS and CDR2 is YYNGEE in the germline V gene. The CDR3 loop is CASSPRRGMNTEAFF. The CDR3 DNA follows: TGTGCCAGCAGCCCCCGCAGGGGTATGAACACTGAAGCTTTCTTT.

This clone was found a few times. The chain uses TRBV4-2 and TRBJ1-1, with D possibly TRBD1 on 5 matching bases. Germline V gives CDR1 LGHNA, CDR2 YNFKEQ. The V end lost 5 bases, the J end lost 11 bases, and 15 bases lay between the germline ends. This CDR3 is 12 amino acids long. CDR3 amino acids: CASSGEAGLAFF. The CDR3 nucleotides are TGTGCCAGCAGCGGTGAGGCAGGGCTGGCTTTCTTT.

V usage is TRBV9 and J usage is TRBJ1-4, with 9 bases identical to TRBD1. In germline, CDR1 is SGDLS, CDR2 YYNGEE. V lost 7 bases to trimming and J lost 9 bases; unmatched junction nucleotides: 1. CDR3 length: 11 amino acids. The CDR3 reads CASGTGQKLFF. CDR3 in DNA: TGTGCCAGCGGGACAGGGCAAAAACTGTTTTTT.

The genes are TRBV5-4 and TRBJ2-5; D is unresolved. Per germline, CDR1 SGHNT and CDR2 YYREEE (reference sequence). The CDR3 contains 11 residues. V was cut by 6 bases and J by 5 bases, with 8 bases left in between. The CDR3 loop reads CASKLAETQYF. CDR3 DNA sequence: TGTGCCAGCAAGCTTGCGGAGACCCAGTACTTC.

V and J are TRBV6-5 and TRBJ2-7, with a tentative D call TRBD1 (8 bases). Germline V gene sequence: CDR1 MNHEY, CDR2 SVGAGI. CDR3 size: 15 residues. V lost 6 bases and J 3 bases, leaving 18 bases between the germline ends. The CDR3 DNA follows: TGTGCCAGCAGAACCGGGGGGACAGGAAACTACGAGCAGTACTTC. It encodes CASRTGGTGNYEQYF.

The sample holds many counts of this clone. The rearrangement joins TRBV3-1 (or the pseudogene TRBV3-2) to TRBJ1-5; 7 bases are a match to TRBD1. Germline V gene data show CDR1 as LGHDT and CDR2 as YNNKEL (reference sequence). The CDR3 spans 17 residues. Trimming at V came to 1 base and at J to 0 bases, leaving 6 bases not matched to a gene. The DNA of the CDR3 is TGTGCCAGCAGCCAAGTTGGGGACAGCAATAGCAATCAGCCCCAGCATTTT. It translates to CASSQVGDSNSNQPQHF.

This CDR3 reads CASSLVGQTTYEQYF. CDR3 bases: TGCGCCAGCAGCTTGGTGGGACAGACTACCTACGAGCAGTACTTC. The rearrangement joins TRBV5-1 to TRBJ2-7; the match to TRBD1 covers 7 bases. Germline CDR1 SGHRS, CDR2 YFSETQ. With 0 bases clipped from V and 2 bases from J, the junction kept 5 bases outside the gene matches. This CDR3 is 15 amino acids long.

The rearrangement joins TRBV18 to TRBJ1-2; 8 bases line up with TRBD1. CDR1 and CDR2 from the germline V gene are KGHSH and LQKENI. The CDR3 runs 15 residues. Germline trimming cut 2 bases from V and 3 bases from J; bases unmatched to any gene: 5. The CDR3 is CASSPGTGGHYGYTF. CDR3 in DNA: TGTGCCAGCTCACCAGGAACAGGGGGGCACTATGGCTACACCTTC. The whole variable domain, filled in from reference TRBV18 and TRBJ1-2, reads NAGVMQNPRHLVRRRGQEARLRCSPMKGHSHVYWYRQLPEEGLKFMVYLQKENIIDESGMPKERFSAEFPKEGPSILRIQQVVRGDSAAYFCASSPGTGGHYGYTFGSGTRLTVV.

V and J are TRBV30 and TRBJ1-5; perhaps TRBD1 as D (5 bases). CDR1 and CDR2 from the germline V gene are GTSNPN and SVGIG (reference sequence). The V and J ends lost 2 bases and 4 bases respectively, with 12 bases between them. The CDR3 spans 14 residues. The CDR3 sequence: CAWSLGTLNQPQHF. CDR3 bases: TGTGCCTGGAGTCTGGGGACTTTAAATCAGCCCCAGCATTTT.

This chain links TRBV7-2 with TRBJ2-7; unclear D gene. Germline V gene sequence: CDR1 SGHTA, CDR2 FQGNSA. Trimming took 1 base from V and 0 from J, leaving 13 bases between them. This CDR3 is 16 amino acids long. The CDR3 sequence: CASSLDRFTTSYEQYF. The CDR3 bases are TGTGCCAGCAGCTTAGACAGATTTACGACCTCCTACGAGCAGTACTTC.

The gene calls are TRBV5-4 and TRBJ2-5; perhaps TRBD1 as D (6 bases). Per the germline V gene, CDR1 is SGHNT and CDR2 is YYREEE (reference sequence). Trimming cost V 3 bases and J 5 bases, with 11 bases left between them. There are 13 residues in the CDR3. CDR3 bases: TGTGCCAGCAGCTCAGGGGATAGGGAGACCCAGTACTTC. The encoded protein is CASSSGDRETQYF.

The chain uses TRBV19 and TRBJ1-4; D is perhaps TRBD1 (6 bases). The germline V and J ends were trimmed by 2 bases and 0 bases, with 10 bases remaining between them. The V gene's germline CDR1 is LNHDA and CDR2 SQIVND (reference sequence). The CDR3 covers 16 residues. This CDR3 is CASSIKQGATNEKLFF. In DNA, the CDR3 is TGTGCCAGTAGTATAAAACAGGGAGCAACTAATGAAAAACTGTTTTTT.

The rearrangement links TRBV12-3 or TRBV12-4 to TRBJ2-2, with D uncertain. This CDR3 contains 13 residues. The ends were cut back, 3 bases at V and 7 bases at J, with 9 bases in the middle. The CDR3 nucleotides read TGTGCCAGCAGTTTCCCAAGAGGCGGGGAGCTGTTTTTT. Its protein is CASSFPRGGELFF.

This clone was detected once. The rearrangement links TRBV20-1 to TRBJ2-3; TRBD2 matches at 11 bases. The length of the CDR3 is 15 residues. V shed 3 bases and J 2 bases; nucleotides not matched to a gene: 4. Per germline, CDR1 DFQATT and CDR2 SNEGSKA (reference sequence). The CDR3 DNA follows: TGCAGTGCTAGTGAGACTAGCGGGAACACAGATACGCAGTATTTT. Translating gives CSASETSGNTDTQYF.

The chain links TRBV9 to TRBJ2-7, with 13 bases lining up with TRBD2. This CDR3 is built from 16 residues. CDR1 is SGDLS and CDR2 is YYNGEE in the germline V gene. J lost 6 bases, V lost 0 bases, and 6 bases had no gene match. The CDR3 here is CASSVAGLAGAGEQYF. As DNA, the CDR3 is TGTGCCAGCAGCGTAGCCGGACTAGCGGGGGCAGGCGAGCAGTACTTC.

This clone was seen only once. J is TRBJ2-2 and V is TRBV5-1, with 7 bases lining up with TRBD1. Trimming cost V 0 bases and J 6 bases; bases outside gene matches: 11. The CDR3 length is 17 residues. Germline CDR1 SGHRS, CDR2 YFSETQ. The CDR3 reads CASSLEYRGRDPGELFF. The CDR3 DNA reads as TGCGCCAGCAGCTTGGAATACAGGGGAAGGGACCCCGGGGAGCTGTTTTTT.

This sequence joins TRBV7-2 and TRBJ2-1, with 7 bases that match TRBD2. CDR3 length: 15 amino acids. Unmatched junction bases numbered 10, after V lost 5 bases and J lost 6 bases. The germline V gene has CDR1 SGHTA and CDR2 FQGNSA. DNA of the CDR3: TGTGCCAGCAGCACCCGTGGGGGGGGAAGCAATGAGCAGTTCTTC. Its translation is CASSTRGGGSNEQFF. Using reference TRBV7-2 and TRBJ2-1 for the parts outside the CDR3, the full variable domain is GAGVSQSPSNKVTEKGKDVELRCDPISGHTALYWYRQSLGQGLEFLIYFQGNSAPDKSGLPSDRFSAERTGGSVSTLTIQRTQQEDSAVYLCASSTRGGGSNEQFFGPGTRLTVL.

This chain joins TRBV2 and TRBJ2-7; D unresolved. The CDR3 contains 12 residues. Germline V gene data show CDR1 as SNHLY and CDR2 as FYNNEI. V dropped 1 base and J dropped 3 bases, with 4 bases sitting between them. The CDR3 loop is CASSEDFYEQYF. Written as DNA, the CDR3 is TGTGCCAGCAGTGAAGACTTCTACGAGCAGTACTTC.

This clone came up once. The chain employs TRBV19 and TRBJ2-1, with D perhaps matching TRBD1 (5 bases). The CDR3 contains 15 residues. V was pared by 0 bases and J by 5 bases, with 11 bases between. Germline CDR1 reads LNHDA; CDR2 reads SQIVND (reference sequence). The CDR3 DNA reads as TGTGCCAGTAGTATAGACAGGGCAGGTAACAATGAGCAGTTCTTC. It specifies CASSIDRAGNNEQFF.

CDR3 sequence reads: CASSATGGNQPQHF. CDR3 nucleotide sequence: TGTGCCAGCAGCGCAACAGGGGGGAATCAGCCCCAGCATTTT. The V gene is TRBV9, the J gene TRBJ1-5; 8 bases agree with TRBD1. Germline CDR1 SGDLS, CDR2 YYNGEE. The V and J ends lost 3 bases and 4 bases, in that order; junction bases with no gene match: 3. CDR3 length equals 14 residues.

The CDR3 reads CASSQDMAGGYGYTF. CDR3 bases: TGCGCCAGCAGCCAAGATATGGCAGGGGGCTATGGCTACACCTTC. This chain joins TRBV4-3 and TRBJ1-2; the match to TRBD1 covers 7 bases. The CDR3 has 15 amino acids. V trimming: 0 bases; J trimming: 4 bases; junction bases outside the gene matches: 5. Germline V gene sequence: CDR1 LGHNA, CDR2 YSLEER.

The rearrangement joins TRBV18 to TRBJ1-1; 10 positions match TRBD1. After removal of 6 bases from V and 0 bases from J, the junction contained 7 bases not matched to a gene. Per the germline V gene, CDR1 is KGHSH and CDR2 is LQKENI. The CDR3 has 16 residues. The CDR3 DNA reads as TGTGCCAGCTCGCGACAGGGGGCACGTATGAACACTGAAGCTTTCTTT. Its translation is CASSRQGARMNTEAFF.

This rearrangement joins TRBV5-4 to TRBJ1-6; weak D call: TRBD1 (6 bases). V was trimmed by 5 bases and J by 10 bases, leaving 16 bases between them. Germline V gives CDR1 SGHNT, CDR2 YYREEE (reference sequence). This CDR3 has 14 residues. CDR3 in DNA: TGTGCCAGCAGGATGATGGGGGGGGGCTCACCCCTCCACTTT. It yields the protein CASRMMGGGSPLHF.

V and J are TRBV5-1 and TRBJ2-1, with 9 bases aligning to TRBD1. V was pared by 5 bases and J by 3 bases, with 3 bases of the junction left unmatched. There are 14 residues in the CDR3. CDR1 is SGHRS and CDR2 is YFSETQ in the germline V gene. The CDR3 nucleotides are TGCGCCAGCAGGGGGACAGGGTTCTACAATGAGCAGTTCTTC. Its translation is CASRGTGFYNEQFF.

V and J are TRBV27 and TRBJ2-2, with TRBD2 identical over 14 bases. Germline V gives CDR1 MNHEY, CDR2 SMNVEV (reference sequence). The J segment lost 7 bases and the V segment lost 6 bases, leaving 4 bases of the junction unmatched. CDR3 length: 15 amino acids. The CDR3 sequence is CASSRLAGGSGELFF. CDR3 DNA: TGTGCCAGCAGCCGACTAGCGGGGGGGAGCGGGGAGCTGTTTTTT.